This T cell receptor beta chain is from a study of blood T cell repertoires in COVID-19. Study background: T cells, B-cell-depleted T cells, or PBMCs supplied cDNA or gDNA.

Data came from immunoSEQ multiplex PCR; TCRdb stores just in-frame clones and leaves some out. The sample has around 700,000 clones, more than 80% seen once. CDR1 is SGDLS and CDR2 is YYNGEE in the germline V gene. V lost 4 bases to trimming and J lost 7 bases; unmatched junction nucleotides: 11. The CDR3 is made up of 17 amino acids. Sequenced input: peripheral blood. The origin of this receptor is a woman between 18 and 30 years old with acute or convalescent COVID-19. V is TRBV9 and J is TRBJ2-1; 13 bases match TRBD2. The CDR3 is CASSFLRGTSGVNEQFF. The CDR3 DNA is TGTGCCAGCAGCTTTCTGAGGGGGACTAGCGGGGTTAATGAGCAGTTCTTC. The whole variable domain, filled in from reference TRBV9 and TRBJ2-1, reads DSGVTQTPKHLITATGQRVTLRCSPRSGDLSVYWYQQSLDQGLQFLIQYYNGEERAKGNILERFSAQQFPDLHSELNLSSLELGDSALYFCASSFLRGTSGVNEQFFGPGTRLTVL.